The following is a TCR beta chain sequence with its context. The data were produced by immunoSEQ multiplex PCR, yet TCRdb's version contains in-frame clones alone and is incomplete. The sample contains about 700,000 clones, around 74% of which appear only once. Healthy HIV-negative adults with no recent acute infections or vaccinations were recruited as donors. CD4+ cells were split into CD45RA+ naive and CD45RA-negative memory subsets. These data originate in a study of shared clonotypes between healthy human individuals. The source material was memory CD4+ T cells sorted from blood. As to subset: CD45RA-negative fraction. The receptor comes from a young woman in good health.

CDR3 bases: TGTGCCAGTAGTATAGCTCGGTCCGGGTATCAGCCCCAGCATTTT. Translating it yields CASSIARSGYQPQHF. This sequence joins TRBV19 and TRBJ1-5; D gene uncertain. CDR1 and CDR2 from the germline V gene are LNHDA and SQIVND (reference sequence). The V end was cut by 1 base, the J end by 5 bases, with 12 bases between. The CDR3 contains 15 residues.